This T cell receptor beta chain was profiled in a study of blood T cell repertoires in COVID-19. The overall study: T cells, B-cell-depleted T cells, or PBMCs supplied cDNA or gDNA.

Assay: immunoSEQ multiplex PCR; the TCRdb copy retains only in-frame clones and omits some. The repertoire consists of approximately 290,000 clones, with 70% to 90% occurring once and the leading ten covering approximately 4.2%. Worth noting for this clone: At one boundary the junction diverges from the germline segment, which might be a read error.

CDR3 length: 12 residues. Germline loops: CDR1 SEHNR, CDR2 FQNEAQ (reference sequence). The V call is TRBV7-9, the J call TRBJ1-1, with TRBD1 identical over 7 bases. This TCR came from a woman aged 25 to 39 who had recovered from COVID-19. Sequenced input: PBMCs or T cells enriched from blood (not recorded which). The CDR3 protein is CASSLDRGPARF. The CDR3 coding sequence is TGTGCCAGCAGCTTAGATAGGGGGCCGGCGCGGTTT.